This T cell receptor beta chain comes out of a study of radiation and T cells in renal cell carcinoma. Overall study: Nephrectomy followed 15 Gy stereotactic body radiation by 4 weeks.

Study-wide findings and caveats: From baseline, blood top tumor clonotypes peaked at 2 weeks post-radiation. No pretreatment tumor biopsies were available for baseline clonotypes.

Here immunoSEQ multiplex PCR was the method, and the copy in TCRdb shows in-frame clones only, minus some. This table holds some 76,000 clones, more than 75% found once. As for this clone: The antigen is undetermined.

The sample's time point: blood 2 weeks post-SBRT. Documented treatment: 15 Gy SBRT to primary tumor, nephrectomy 4 weeks later. This renal cell carcinoma was of the clear cell type. This CDR3 region has 15 residues. Germline CDR1 and CDR2: LGHNA and YNFKEQ. V lost 2 bases to trimming and J lost 1 base, with 12 bases between them. The receptor comes from a man between 60 and 75 years old with renal cell carcinoma. The sequencing here drew on blood, taken from a patient whose treatment included radiotherapy and nephrectomy. This rearrangement joins TRBV4-2 to TRBJ2-7; no clear D gene. The CDR3 sequence: CASSQTTSLSYEQYF. The DNA of the CDR3 is TGTGCCAGCAGCCAAACTACTTCCCTTTCCTACGAGCAGTACTTC.